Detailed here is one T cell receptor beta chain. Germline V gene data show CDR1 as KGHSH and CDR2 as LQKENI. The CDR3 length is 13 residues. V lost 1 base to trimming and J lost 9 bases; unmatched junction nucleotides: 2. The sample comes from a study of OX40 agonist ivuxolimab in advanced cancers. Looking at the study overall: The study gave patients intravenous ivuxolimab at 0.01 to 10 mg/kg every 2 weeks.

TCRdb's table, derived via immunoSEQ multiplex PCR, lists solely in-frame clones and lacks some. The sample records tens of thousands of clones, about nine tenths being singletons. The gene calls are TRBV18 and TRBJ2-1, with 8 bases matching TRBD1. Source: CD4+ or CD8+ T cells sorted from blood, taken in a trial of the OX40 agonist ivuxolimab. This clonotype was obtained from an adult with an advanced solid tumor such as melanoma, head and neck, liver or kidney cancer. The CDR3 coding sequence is TGTGCCAGCTCACCACTGACAGGGGCTGAGCAGTTCTTC. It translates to CASSPLTGAEQFF. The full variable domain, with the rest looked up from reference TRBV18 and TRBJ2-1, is NAGVMQNPRHLVRRRGQEARLRCSPMKGHSHVYWYRQLPEEGLKFMVYLQKENIIDESGMPKERFSAEFPKEGPSILRIQQVVRGDSAAYFCASSPLTGAEQFFGPGTRLTVL.